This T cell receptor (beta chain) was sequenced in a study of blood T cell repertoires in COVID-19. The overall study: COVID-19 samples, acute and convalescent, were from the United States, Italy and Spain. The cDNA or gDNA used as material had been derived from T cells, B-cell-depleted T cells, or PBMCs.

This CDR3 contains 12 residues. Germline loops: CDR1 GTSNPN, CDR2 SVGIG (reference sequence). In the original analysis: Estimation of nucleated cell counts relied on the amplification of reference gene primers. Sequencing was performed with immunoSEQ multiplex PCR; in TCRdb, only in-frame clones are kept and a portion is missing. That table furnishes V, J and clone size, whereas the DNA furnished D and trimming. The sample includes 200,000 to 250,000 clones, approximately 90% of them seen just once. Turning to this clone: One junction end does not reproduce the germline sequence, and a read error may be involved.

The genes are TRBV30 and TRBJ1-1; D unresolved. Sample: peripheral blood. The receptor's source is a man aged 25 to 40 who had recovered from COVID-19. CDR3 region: CARSAGPPEAFF. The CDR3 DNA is TGTGCCCGGAGCGCGGGTCCCCCTGAAGCTTTCTTT.